The rows below give T cell receptor beta chains drawn from one sample of a study of blood T cell repertoires in COVID-19. Profiled with immunoSEQ multiplex PCR; TCRdb holds only in-frame clones, not every one. The sample holds approximately 190,000 clones, around 79% seen once. Material: peripheral blood. The receptors come from a man in his 60s with active or convalescent COVID-19. Each CDR3 is given with its conserved first and last residue. Fields, in order: J gene, clone size, D gene, V gene, CDR3 DNA, CDR3 protein. D genes are given only for firm matches. Clone size, where shown, is once, few, many, or a class for clones that have expanded.

>TRBJ1-2|NA|TRBD1|TRBV3-1/TRBV3-2
TGTGCCAGCAGCCAGGACAGGGCATATGGCTACACCTTC
CASSQDRAYGYTF
>TRBJ2-2|NA|NA|TRBV7-2
TGTGCCAGCAGCTTTACTAGCCGAAACACCGGGGAGCTGTTTTTT
CASSFTSRNTGELFF
>TRBJ2-1|NA|NA|TRBV27
TGTGCCAGCAGTTGGAGGGCCCGGGCCAACAATGAGCAGTTCTTC
CASSWRARANNEQFF
>TRBJ2-5|NA|TRBD2|TRBV7-7
TGTGCCAGCAGCTTCGGGGGGTCCGAGACCCAGTACTTC
CASSFGGSETQYF
>TRBJ2-7|NA|NA|TRBV7-2
TGTGCCAGCAGCTTACTGCGGGAGCAGTACTTC
CASSLLREQYF
>TRBJ1-5|once|NA|TRBV2
TGTGCCAGCAGTGGGGACATGGCCCAGCATTTT
CASSGDMAQHF
>TRBJ2-1|NA|TRBD2|TRBV18
TGTGCCAGCTCACCATCACGGACTAGCGGGAGGGTTTACAATGAGCAGTTCTTC
CASSPSRTSGRVYNEQFF
>TRBJ1-1|few|NA|TRBV7-9
TGTGCCAGCAGAACCCGGTCGTCTCCCGGAGCTGAAGCTTTCTTT
CASRTRSSPGAEAFF
>TRBJ1-3|NA|NA|TRBV2
TGTGCCAGCAGCCCCGGCGGCTCTGGAAACACCATATATTTT
CASSPGGSGNTIYF
>TRBJ1-1|NA|NA|TRBV5-1
TGCGCCAGCAGCCCGCAAGGGGACACTGAAGCTTTCTTT
CASSPQGDTEAFF
>TRBJ1-2|NA|NA|TRBV24-1
TGTGCCACCAGTGAATCGGGAAACTATGGCTACACCTTC
CATSESGNYGYTF
>TRBJ1-1|NA|NA|TRBV7-9
TGTGCCAGCAGCTTATTGAATTTAGCGGGTGAAGCTTTCTTT
CASSLLNLAGEAFF
>TRBJ1-2|NA|NA|TRBV4-3
TGCGCCAGCAGCCAAAATGGGGCGGTCGCCTATGGCTACACCTTC
CASSQNGAVAYGYTF
>TRBJ1-2|few|NA|TRBV28
TGTGCCAGCTCGAGGAACTATGGCTACACCTTC
CASSRNYGYTF
>TRBJ1-1|NA|TRBD1|TRBV7-2
TGTGCCAGCAGCGGAAACCCGGGACAGGGAAGCGGTGAAGCTTTCTTT
CASSGNPGQGSGEAFF
>TRBJ1-2|NA|NA|TRBV6-1
TGTGCCAGCAGAGAAGACAGGACCCGGCAGCTCACCTTC
CASREDRTRQLTF
>TRBJ2-7|few|NA|TRBV6-1
TGTGCCAGCAGTGAAGGGGGGGACGAGCAGTACTTC
CASSEGGDEQYF
>TRBJ2-7|once|NA|TRBV9
TGTGCCAGCAGCCCCAGGGTGGGGGGCTACGAGCAGTACTTC
CASSPRVGGYEQYF
>TRBJ2-1|NA|TRBD2|TRBV10-2
TGCGCCAGCAGTGAAATCTTAGCGGGAGAGCTCTCCTACAATGAGCAGTTCTTC
CASSEILAGELSYNEQFF
>TRBJ1-6|NA|TRBD1|TRBV12-3/TRBV12-4
TGTGCCAGCCTTTTGGGACAGAATTCACCCCTCCACTTT
CASLLGQNSPLHF
>TRBJ2-5|many|NA|TRBV10-3
TGTGCCATCAGTGAGAGGACTAACCAAGAGACCCAGTACTTC
CAISERTNQETQYF
>TRBJ2-3|NA|TRBD2|TRBV9
TGTGCCAGCAGCGTAGATTCTAGCGGGAGGTTTACAGATACGCAGTATTTT
CASSVDSSGRFTDTQYF
>TRBJ1-3|NA|NA|TRBV7-8
TGTGCCAGCAGCTTAACGATAGGGGGGGCAACTGGAAACACCATATATTTT
CASSLTIGGATGNTIYF
>TRBJ1-4|NA|NA|TRBV10-3
TGTGCCATCAGTGAAGAGAGGGAAAAACTGTTTTTT
CAISEEREKLFF
>TRBJ2-7|NA|TRBD2|TRBV28
TGTGCCAGCAGCTTGGGACTAGTCCCCCACGAGCAGTACTTC
CASSLGLVPHEQYF
>TRBJ2-2|NA|TRBD1|TRBV5-5
TGTGCCAGCAGCTCCTCGCTTCCGGGACAGGGGAGACACGGGGAGCTGTTTTTT
CASSSSLPGQGRHGELFF
>TRBJ2-1|NA|NA|TRBV27
TGTGCCAGTTCCAGCCGGGGTAATGAGCAGTTCTTC
CASSSRGNEQFF
>TRBJ2-1|NA|TRBD1|TRBV28
TGTGCCAGCAATTCAGGGGGAAAGATCGGTGAGCAGTTCTTC
CASNSGGKIGEQFF
>TRBJ2-6|once|NA|TRBV6-1
TGTGCCAGCAGTGATTTGGCTGGCTGGAGCTCTGGGGCCAACGTCCTGACTTTC
CASSDLAGWSSGANVLTF
>TRBJ2-1|NA|NA|TRBV20-1
TGCAGTGCTAGTCGGCGGAATGAGCAGTTCTTC
CSASRRNEQFF
>TRBJ2-7|few|NA|TRBV11-2
TGTGCCAGCAGCATAACGACAGGCCCTTCCCCCCACGAGCAGTACTTC
CASSITTGPSPHEQYF
>TRBJ2-5|NA|NA|TRBV19
TGTGCCAGTAGTATATACGGAGAAGAGACCCAGTACTTC
CASSIYGEETQYF
>TRBJ2-1|NA|TRBD1|TRBV6-5
TGTGCCAGCAGTTACTCGACAGGGCTGTCCTACAATGAGCAGTTCTTC
CASSYSTGLSYNEQFF